This T cell receptor (beta chain) was obtained from a study of blood T cell repertoires in COVID-19. Libraries were prepared by immunoSEQ multiplex PCR; TCRdb keeps only in-frame clonotypes and omits some of them. The repertoire holds about 250,000 clones, with just under 90% as singletons. This CDR3 comprises 16 residues. V was cut by 4 bases and J by 4 bases, with 19 bases left in between. Germline lookup yields CDR1 KGHSH and CDR2 LQKENI. The count of this clone is one. This clonotype originated in a woman aged 25-40 years with acute COVID-19. The chain combines TRBV18 with TRBJ1-1, with a possible D match to TRBD1 (6 bases). The sequenced sample was PBMCs or T cells enriched from blood (not recorded which). The CDR3 DNA follows: TGTGCCAGCTCACGCGATGGCGGGGGGCAAGTCACTGAAGCTTTCTTT. Protein product: CASSRDGGGQVTEAFF. Full variable domain (outside the CDR3, taken from reference TRBV18 and TRBJ1-1): NAGVMQNPRHLVRRRGQEARLRCSPMKGHSHVYWYRQLPEEGLKFMVYLQKENIIDESGMPKERFSAEFPKEGPSILRIQQVVRGDSAAYFCASSRDGGGQVTEAFFGQGTRLTVV.